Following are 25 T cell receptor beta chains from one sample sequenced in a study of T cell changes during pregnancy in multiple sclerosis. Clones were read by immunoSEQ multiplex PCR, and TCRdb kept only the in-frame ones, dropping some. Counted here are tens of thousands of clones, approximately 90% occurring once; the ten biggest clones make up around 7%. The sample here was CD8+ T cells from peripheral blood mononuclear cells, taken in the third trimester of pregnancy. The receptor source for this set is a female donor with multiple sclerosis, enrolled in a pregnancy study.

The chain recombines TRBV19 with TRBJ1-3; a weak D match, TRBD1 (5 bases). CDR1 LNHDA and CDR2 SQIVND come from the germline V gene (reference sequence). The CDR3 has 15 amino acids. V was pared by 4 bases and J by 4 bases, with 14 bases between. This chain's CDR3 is CASSNRPQGGNTIYF. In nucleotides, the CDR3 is TGTGCCAGTAGTAACCGGCCTCAGGGAGGAAACACCATATATTTT.

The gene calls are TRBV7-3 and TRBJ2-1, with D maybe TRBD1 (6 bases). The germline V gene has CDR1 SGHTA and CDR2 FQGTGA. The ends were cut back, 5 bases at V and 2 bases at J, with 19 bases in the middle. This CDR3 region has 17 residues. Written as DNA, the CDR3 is TGTGCCAGCAGCGCCCAGGCCAGCAGGGGTGCCTACAATGAGCAGTTCTTC. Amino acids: CASSAQASRGAYNEQFF.

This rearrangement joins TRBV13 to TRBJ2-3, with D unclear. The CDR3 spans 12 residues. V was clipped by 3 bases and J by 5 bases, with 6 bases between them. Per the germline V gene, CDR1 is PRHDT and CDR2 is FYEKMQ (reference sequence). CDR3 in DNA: TGTGCCAGCAGCTTTGGAGTAGATACGCAGTATTTT. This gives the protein CASSFGVDTQYF.

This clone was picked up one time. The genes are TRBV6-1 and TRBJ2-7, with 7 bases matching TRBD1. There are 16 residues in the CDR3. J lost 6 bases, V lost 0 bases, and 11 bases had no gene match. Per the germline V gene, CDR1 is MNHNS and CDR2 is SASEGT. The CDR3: CASSEAIRGQFAEQYF. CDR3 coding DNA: TGTGCCAGCAGTGAAGCGATTAGGGGACAGTTCGCCGAGCAGTACTTC.

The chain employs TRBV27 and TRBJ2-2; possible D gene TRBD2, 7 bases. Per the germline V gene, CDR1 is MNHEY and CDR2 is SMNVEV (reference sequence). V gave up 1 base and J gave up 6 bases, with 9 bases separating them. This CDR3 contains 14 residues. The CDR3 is CASSLWGGAGELFF. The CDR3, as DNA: TGTGCCAGCAGTTTATGGGGGGGCGCCGGGGAGCTGTTTTTT.

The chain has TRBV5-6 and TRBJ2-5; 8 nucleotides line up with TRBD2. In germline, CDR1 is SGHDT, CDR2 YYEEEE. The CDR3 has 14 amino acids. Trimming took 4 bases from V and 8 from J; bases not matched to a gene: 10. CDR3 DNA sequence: TGTGCCAGCAGCCCCCCGGGGGGGGGTGATACCCAGTACTTC. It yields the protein CASSPPGGGDTQYF.

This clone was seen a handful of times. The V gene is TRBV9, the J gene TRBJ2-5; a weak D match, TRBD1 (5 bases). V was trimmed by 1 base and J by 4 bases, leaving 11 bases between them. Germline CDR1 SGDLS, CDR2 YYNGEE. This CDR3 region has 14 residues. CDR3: CASSVQGGRETQYF. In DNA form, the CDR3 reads TGTGCCAGCAGCGTACAGGGTGGAAGAGAGACCCAGTACTTC.

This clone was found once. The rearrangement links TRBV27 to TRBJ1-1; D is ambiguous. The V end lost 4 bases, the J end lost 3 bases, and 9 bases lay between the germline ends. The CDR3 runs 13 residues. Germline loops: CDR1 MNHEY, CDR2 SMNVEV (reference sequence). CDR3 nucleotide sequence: TGTGCCAGCAGTTGGGCGGGCGACACTGAAGCTTTCTTT. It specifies CASSWAGDTEAFF.

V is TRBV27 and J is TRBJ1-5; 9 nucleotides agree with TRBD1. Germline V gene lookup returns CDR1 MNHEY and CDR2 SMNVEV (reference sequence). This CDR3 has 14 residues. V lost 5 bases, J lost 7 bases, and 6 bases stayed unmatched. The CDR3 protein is CASSPQGARQPQHF. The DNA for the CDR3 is TGTGCCAGCAGTCCACAGGGGGCGCGGCAGCCCCAGCATTTT.

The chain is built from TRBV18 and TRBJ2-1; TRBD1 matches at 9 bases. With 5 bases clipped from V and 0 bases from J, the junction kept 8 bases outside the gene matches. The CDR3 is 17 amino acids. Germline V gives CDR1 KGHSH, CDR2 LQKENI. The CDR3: CASSNPGQGSSYNEQFF. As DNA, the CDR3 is TGTGCCAGCTCAAACCCGGGACAGGGCAGCTCCTACAATGAGCAGTTCTTC.

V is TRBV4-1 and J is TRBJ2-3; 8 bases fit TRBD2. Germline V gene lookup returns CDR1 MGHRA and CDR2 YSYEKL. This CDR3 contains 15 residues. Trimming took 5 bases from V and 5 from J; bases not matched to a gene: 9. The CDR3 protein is CASSWSGGTGDTQYF. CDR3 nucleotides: TGCGCCAGCAGCTGGAGCGGGGGCACAGGAGATACGCAGTATTTT.

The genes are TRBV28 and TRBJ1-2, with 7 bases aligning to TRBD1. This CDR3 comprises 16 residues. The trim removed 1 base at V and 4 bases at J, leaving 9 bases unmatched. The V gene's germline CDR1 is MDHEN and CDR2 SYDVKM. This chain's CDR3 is CASSLLAQGNGYGYTF. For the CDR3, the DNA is TGTGCCAGCAGTTTATTGGCACAGGGGAATGGCTATGGCTACACCTTC.

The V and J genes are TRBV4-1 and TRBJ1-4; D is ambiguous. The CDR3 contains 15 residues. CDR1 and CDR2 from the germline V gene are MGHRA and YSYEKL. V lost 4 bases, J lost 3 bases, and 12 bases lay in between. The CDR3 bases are TGCGCCAGCAGCCTCGAGGGTTATTCTAATGAAAAACTGTTTTTT. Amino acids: CASSLEGYSNEKLFF.

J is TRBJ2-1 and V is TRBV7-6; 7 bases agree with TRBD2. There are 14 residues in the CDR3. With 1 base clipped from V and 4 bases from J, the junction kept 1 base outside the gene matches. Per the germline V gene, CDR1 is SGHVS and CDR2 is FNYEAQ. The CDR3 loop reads CASSLGGLYNEQFF. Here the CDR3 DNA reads TGTGCCAGCAGCTTAGGGGGACTATACAATGAGCAGTTCTTC.

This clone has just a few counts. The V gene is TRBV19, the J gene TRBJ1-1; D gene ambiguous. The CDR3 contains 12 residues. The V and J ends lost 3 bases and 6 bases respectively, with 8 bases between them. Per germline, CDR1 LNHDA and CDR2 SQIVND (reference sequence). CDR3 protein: CASSILGAEAFF. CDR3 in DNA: TGTGCCAGTAGTATTTTGGGCGCTGAAGCTTTCTTT.

CDR3 DNA: TGCGCCAGCACAATCGCAGGGTTCACTGAAGCTTTCTTT. It encodes CASTIAGFTEAFF. The chain joins TRBV5-1 to TRBJ1-1, with D tentatively TRBD1 (5 bases). The CDR3 consists of 13 residues. The V and J ends lost 6 bases and 4 bases respectively, with 13 bases between them. The V gene's germline CDR1 is SGHRS and CDR2 YFSETQ.

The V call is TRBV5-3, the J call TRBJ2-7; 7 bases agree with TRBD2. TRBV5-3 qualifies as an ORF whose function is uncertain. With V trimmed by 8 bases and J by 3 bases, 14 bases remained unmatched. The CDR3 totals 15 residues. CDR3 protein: CASSPGLGEGYEQYF. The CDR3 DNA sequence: TGTGCCAGCAGCCCGGGACTGGGGGAGGGCTACGAGCAGTACTTC.

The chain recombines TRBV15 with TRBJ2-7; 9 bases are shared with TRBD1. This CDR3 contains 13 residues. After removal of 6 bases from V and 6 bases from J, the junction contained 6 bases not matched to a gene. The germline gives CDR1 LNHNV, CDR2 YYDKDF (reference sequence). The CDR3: CATRDRGLPEQYF. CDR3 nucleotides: TGTGCCACCAGGGACAGGGGCTTACCCGAGCAGTACTTC.

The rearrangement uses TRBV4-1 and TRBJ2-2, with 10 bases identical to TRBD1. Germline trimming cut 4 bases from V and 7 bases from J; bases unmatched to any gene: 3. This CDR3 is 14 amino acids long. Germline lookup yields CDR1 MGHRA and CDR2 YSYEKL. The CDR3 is CASSPGTGVGELFF. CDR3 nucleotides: TGCGCCAGCAGCCCCGGGACAGGGGTCGGGGAGCTGTTTTTT.

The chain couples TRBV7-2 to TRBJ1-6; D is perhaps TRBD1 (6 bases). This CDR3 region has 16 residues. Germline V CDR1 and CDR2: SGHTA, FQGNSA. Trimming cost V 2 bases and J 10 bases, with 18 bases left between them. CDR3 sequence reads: CASSLRALGQRSPLHF. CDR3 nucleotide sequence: TGTGCCAGCAGCTTAAGAGCCCTTGGACAGCGGTCACCCCTCCACTTT.

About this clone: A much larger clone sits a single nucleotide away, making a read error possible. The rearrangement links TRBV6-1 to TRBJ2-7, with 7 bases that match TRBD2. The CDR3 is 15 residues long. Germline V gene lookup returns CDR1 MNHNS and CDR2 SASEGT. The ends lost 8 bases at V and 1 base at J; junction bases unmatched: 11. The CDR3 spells CASSQLARESYEQYF. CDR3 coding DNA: TGTGCCAGCTCCCAACTAGCGAGGGAGTCCTACGAGCAGTACTTC.

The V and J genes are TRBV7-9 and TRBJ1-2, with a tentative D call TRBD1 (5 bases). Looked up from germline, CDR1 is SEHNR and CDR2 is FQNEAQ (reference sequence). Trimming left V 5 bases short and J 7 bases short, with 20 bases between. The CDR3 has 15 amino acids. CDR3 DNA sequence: TGTGCCAGCAGCCCCGTATCCCTTGACAGCCGTGGCTACACCTTC. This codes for CASSPVSLDSRGYTF.

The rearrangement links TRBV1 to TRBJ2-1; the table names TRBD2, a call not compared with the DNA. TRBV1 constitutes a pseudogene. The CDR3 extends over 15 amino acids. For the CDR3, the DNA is TGCACCAGCAGCCAGACTAGCGGGGGCCTCAATGAGCAGTTCTTC. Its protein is CTSSQTSGGLNEQFF.

The CDR3 is CASSLRTGYGYTF. The CDR3 DNA follows: TGTGCCAGCAGCCTAAGGACAGGTTATGGCTACACCTTC. This chain connects TRBV7-9 to TRBJ1-2; 7 nucleotides match TRBD1. Trimming cost V 5 bases and J 5 bases; bases outside gene matches: 5. The CDR3 totals 13 residues. Germline V gene lookup returns CDR1 SEHNR and CDR2 FQNEAQ (reference sequence).

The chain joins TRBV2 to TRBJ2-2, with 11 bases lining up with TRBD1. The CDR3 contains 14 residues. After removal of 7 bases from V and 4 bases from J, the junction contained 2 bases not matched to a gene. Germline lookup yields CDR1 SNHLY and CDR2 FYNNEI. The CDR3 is CASTGTGGTGELFF. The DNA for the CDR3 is TGTGCCAGCACCGGGACAGGGGGCACCGGGGAGCTGTTTTTT.